These 13 T cell receptor beta chains originate from one sample sequenced in a study of T cell responses to AZD1222 COVID-19 vaccine. The data were produced by immunoSEQ multiplex PCR, yet TCRdb's version contains in-frame clones alone and is incomplete. The sample lists over 70,000 clones, 88% occurring once. The source material was peripheral blood, sampled on day 0 of AZD1222 vaccination. These receptors were taken from an adult in good health.

The genes are TRBV10-3 and TRBJ2-1; maybe TRBD2 (6 bases). The CDR3 runs to 12 residues. Germline assignment: CDR1 ENHRY and CDR2 SYGVKD. V lost 1 base, J lost 9 bases, and 7 bases lay in between. The CDR3 loop is CAISEWRAEQFF. In DNA form, the CDR3 reads TGTGCCATCAGTGAGTGGAGGGCTGAGCAGTTCTTC.

This chain joins TRBV11-3 and TRBJ2-2, with D uncertain. CDR1 is SGHNT and CDR2 is YENEEA in the germline V gene. The CDR3 is 11 residues long. The germline V and J ends were trimmed by 5 bases and 4 bases, with 2 bases remaining between them. Here the CDR3 DNA reads TGTGCCAGCAGCCGCACCGGGGAGCTGTTTTTT. It is translated as CASSRTGELFF.

The chain joins TRBV10-1 to TRBJ2-1; D gene uncertain. V lost 2 bases and J 0 bases, leaving 11 bases between the germline ends. The CDR3 runs to 16 residues. Germline CDR1 reads WNHNN; CDR2 reads SYGVQD (reference sequence). CDR3 loop: CASSETEIFSYNEQFF. The CDR3, as DNA: TGCGCCAGCAGTGAGACAGAGATTTTCTCCTACAATGAGCAGTTCTTC.

The chain employs TRBV19 and TRBJ2-3; D possibly matches TRBD1 or TRBD2 (6 bases each). CDR3 length: 15 amino acids. Between the trimmed V and J ends, which lost 5 bases and 3 bases, there was a span of 15 bases. Germline V gene sequence: CDR1 LNHDA, CDR2 SQIVND (reference sequence). CDR3: CASSRSQGRTDTQYF. The CDR3 nucleotides read TGTGCCAGTAGTCGGTCCCAGGGGAGGACAGATACGCAGTATTTT.

V is TRBV10-2 and J is TRBJ2-7; D gene ambiguous. Germline V CDR1 and CDR2: WSHSY, SAAADI. With 0 bases removed from V and 3 bases from J, the gap between germline ends came to 12 bases. The CDR3 sequence is 15 residues long. The CDR3, as DNA: TGCGCCAGCAGTGAGTCGAGTGGGGTGCTCTACGAGCAGTACTTC. It yields the protein CASSESSGVLYEQYF.

The chain combines TRBV27 with TRBJ1-4; D remains ambiguous. Germline lookup yields CDR1 MNHEY and CDR2 SMNVEV (reference sequence). This CDR3 is built from 13 residues. Trimming shortened V by 1 base and J by 5 bases, and 5 bases separated the two germline ends. DNA for the CDR3: TGTGCCAGCAGTTTATTGGGAAATGAAAAACTGTTTTTT. Translated, it gives CASSLLGNEKLFF.

The chain uses TRBV27 and TRBJ2-1; D uncertain. Trimming took off 4 bases at V and 2 bases at J, with 15 bases between the two ends. This CDR3 has 16 residues. CDR1 and CDR2 from the germline V gene are MNHEY and SMNVEV (reference sequence). The CDR3 coding sequence is TGTGCCAGCAGTTCAACCTTGGGTACAACCTACAATGAGCAGTTCTTC. Translation gives CASSSTLGTTYNEQFF.

The chain is built from TRBV2 and TRBJ2-3; TRBD1 aligns across 9 bases. Germline loops: CDR1 SNHLY, CDR2 FYNNEI. The CDR3 totals 15 residues. The V gene end was trimmed by 7 bases and the J gene end by 4 bases; junction bases not matched to a gene: 9. The CDR3, as DNA: TGTGCCAGCAAAACCCGGGACAGGGCACCAGATACGCAGTATTTT. Translation gives CASKTRDRAPDTQYF.

The count of this clone is one. V and J are TRBV7-9 and TRBJ1-2; 7 bases align to TRBD1. Germline loops: CDR1 SEHNR, CDR2 FQNEAQ (reference sequence). V trimming: 1 base; J trimming: 8 bases; junction bases outside the gene matches: 4. This CDR3 region has 13 residues. The CDR3 reads CASSLGQGWGYTF. For the CDR3, the DNA is TGTGCCAGCAGCTTAGGACAGGGCTGGGGCTACACCTTC.

V gene TRBV27 combines with J gene TRBJ1-5, with D perhaps matching TRBD1 (6 bases). V was pared by 4 bases and J by 6 bases, with 10 bases between. CDR3 length equals 13 residues. In germline, CDR1 is MNHEY, CDR2 SMNVEV (reference sequence). This CDR3 is CASSYRVGQPQHF. CDR3 bases: TGTGCCAGCAGTTACAGGGTCGGTCAGCCCCAGCATTTT.

This clone was recorded once. J is TRBJ1-6 and V is TRBV3-1 (or the pseudogene TRBV3-2); possible D gene TRBD1, 5 bases. Germline CDR1 LGHDT, CDR2 YNNKEL (reference sequence). V was cut by 5 bases and J by 7 bases, with 15 bases left in between. The CDR3 extends over 15 amino acids. The CDR3 DNA is TGTGCCAGCAGCGGACGACAGTCCTCCAATTCACCCCTCCACTTT. This codes for CASSGRQSSNSPLHF.

This chain joins TRBV24-1 and TRBJ2-5; D may be TRBD1 (6 bases). V lost 5 bases, J lost 6 bases, and 12 bases lay in between. CDR1 KGHDR and CDR2 SFDVKD come from the germline V gene. There are 13 residues in the CDR3. The CDR3 DNA follows: TGTGCCACCAGTGCGGTGGACAGCCAGACCCAGTACTTC. This sequence encodes CATSAVDSQTQYF.

This rearrangement joins TRBV2 to TRBJ1-6; unclear D gene. Trimming stripped 3 bases from V and 6 bases from J, with 12 bases between. Germline CDR1 and CDR2: SNHLY and FYNNEI. The CDR3 is 15 amino acids. The CDR3 is CASSEEHGSNSPLHF. The DNA of the CDR3 is TGTGCCAGCAGTGAGGAGCATGGGAGTAATTCACCCCTCCACTTT.